This T cell receptor (beta chain) is drawn from a study of T cells after yellow fever vaccination. For the study at large: Any fraction with a low cell number was prepared using SMART-Seq v4 Ultra Low Input.

In regard to this clonotype: Its antigen is unidentified.

Template switching by 5'RACE produced TCR cDNA, adding a universal primer site and UMIs. One entry per CDR3 protein results from TCRdb running MiXCR on the 5' RACE reads. The table includes roughly 260,000 distinct CDR3 sequences, roughly 13% detected once. Study-wide results and limits: Contamination of FACS-sorted repertoires by abundant clonotypes from the bulk population could occur.

The sample in question was CD4+ T cells sorted from PBMCs, obtained 45 days after the yellow fever booster vaccination. This clonotype originated in a man under 40 who received the YFV17D yellow fever vaccine.

CDR3 sequence reads: CSARGENEKLFF. CDR3 sequence (DNA): TGCAGTGCTAGAGGGGAAAATGAAAAACTGTTTTTT. V and J are TRBV20-1 and TRBJ1-4; D gene ambiguous. The CDR3 has 12 amino acids. Germline loops: CDR1 DFQATT, CDR2 SNEGSKA (reference sequence). Trimming removed 1 base from V and 5 bases from J, with 5 bases in between.